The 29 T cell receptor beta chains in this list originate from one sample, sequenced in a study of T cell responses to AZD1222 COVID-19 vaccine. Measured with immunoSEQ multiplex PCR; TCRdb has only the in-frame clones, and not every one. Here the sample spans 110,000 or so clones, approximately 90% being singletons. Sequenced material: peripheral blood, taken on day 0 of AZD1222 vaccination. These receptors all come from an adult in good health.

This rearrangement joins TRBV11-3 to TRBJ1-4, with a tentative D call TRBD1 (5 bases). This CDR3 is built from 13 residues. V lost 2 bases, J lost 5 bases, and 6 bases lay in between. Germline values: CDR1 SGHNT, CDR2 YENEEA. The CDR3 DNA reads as TGTGCCAGCAGCTTACGGGGCAATGAAAAACTGTTTTTT. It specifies CASSLRGNEKLFF.

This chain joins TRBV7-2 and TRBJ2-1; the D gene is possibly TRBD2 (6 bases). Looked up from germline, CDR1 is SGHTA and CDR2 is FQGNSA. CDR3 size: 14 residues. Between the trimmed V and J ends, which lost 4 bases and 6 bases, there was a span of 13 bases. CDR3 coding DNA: TGTGCCAGCAGCTCGGACTGGAGGGTCAATGAGCAGTTCTTC. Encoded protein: CASSSDWRVNEQFF. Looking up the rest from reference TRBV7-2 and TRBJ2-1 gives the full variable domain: GAGVSQSPSNKVTEKGKDVELRCDPISGHTALYWYRQSLGQGLEFLIYFQGNSAPDKSGLPSDRFSAERTGGSVSTLTIQRTQQEDSAVYLCASSSDWRVNEQFFGPGTRLTVL.

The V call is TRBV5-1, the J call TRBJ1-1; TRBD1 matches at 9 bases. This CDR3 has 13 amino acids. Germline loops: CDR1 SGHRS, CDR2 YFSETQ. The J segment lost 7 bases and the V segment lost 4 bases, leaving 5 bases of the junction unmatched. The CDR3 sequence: CASSRDRVGEAFF. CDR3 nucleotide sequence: TGCGCCAGCAGCAGGGACAGGGTTGGTGAAGCTTTCTTT.

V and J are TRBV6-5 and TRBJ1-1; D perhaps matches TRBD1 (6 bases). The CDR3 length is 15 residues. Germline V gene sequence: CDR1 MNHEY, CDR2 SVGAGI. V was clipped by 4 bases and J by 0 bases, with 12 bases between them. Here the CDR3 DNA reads TGTGCCAGCAGTTTATCGGGACACTTGAACACTGAAGCTTTCTTT. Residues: CASSLSGHLNTEAFF.

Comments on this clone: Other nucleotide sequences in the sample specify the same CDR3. The CDR3 is CASSFGVSYEQYF. DNA of the CDR3: TGTGCCAGCAGTTTCGGGGTTTCCTACGAGCAGTACTTC. The rearrangement uses TRBV27 and TRBJ2-7, with TRBD2 as a possible D gene (5 bases). Trimming shortened V by 3 bases and J by 1 base, and 7 bases separated the two germline ends. In germline, CDR1 is MNHEY, CDR2 SMNVEV (reference sequence). The CDR3 loop spans 13 amino acids.

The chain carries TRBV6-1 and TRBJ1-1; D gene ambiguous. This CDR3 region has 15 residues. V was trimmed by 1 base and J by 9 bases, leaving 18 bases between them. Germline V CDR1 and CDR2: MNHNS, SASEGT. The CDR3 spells CASSEGGRASGKAFF. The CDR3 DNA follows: TGTGCCAGCAGTGAAGGCGGCAGAGCCTCCGGAAAAGCTTTCTTT.

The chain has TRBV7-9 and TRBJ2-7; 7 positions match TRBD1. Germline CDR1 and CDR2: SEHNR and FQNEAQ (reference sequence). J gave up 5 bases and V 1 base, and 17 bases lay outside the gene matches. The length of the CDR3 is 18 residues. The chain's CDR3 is CASSLVGVRDRGIHEQYF. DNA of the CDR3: TGTGCCAGCAGCTTAGTAGGGGTTAGGGACAGAGGGATTCACGAGCAGTACTTC.

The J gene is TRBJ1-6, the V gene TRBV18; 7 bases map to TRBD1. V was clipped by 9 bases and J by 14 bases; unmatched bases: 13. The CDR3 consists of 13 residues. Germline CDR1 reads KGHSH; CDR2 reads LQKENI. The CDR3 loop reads CASTKTGVISLHF. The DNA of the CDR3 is TGTGCCAGTACGAAAACAGGGGTCATCTCCCTCCACTTT.

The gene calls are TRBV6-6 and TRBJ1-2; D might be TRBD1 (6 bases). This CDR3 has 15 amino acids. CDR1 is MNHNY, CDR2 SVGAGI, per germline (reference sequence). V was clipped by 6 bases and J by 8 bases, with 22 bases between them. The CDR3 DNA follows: TGTGCCAGCAGCCCCACAGGGTTTAGTACCCGCGGCTACACCTTC. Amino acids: CASSPTGFSTRGYTF.

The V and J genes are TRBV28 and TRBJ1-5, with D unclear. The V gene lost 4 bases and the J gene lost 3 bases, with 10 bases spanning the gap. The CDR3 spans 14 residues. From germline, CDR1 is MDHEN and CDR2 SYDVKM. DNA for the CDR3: TGTGCCAGCAGTTCAACGGGCCTCAATCAGCCCCAGCATTTT. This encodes CASSSTGLNQPQHF.

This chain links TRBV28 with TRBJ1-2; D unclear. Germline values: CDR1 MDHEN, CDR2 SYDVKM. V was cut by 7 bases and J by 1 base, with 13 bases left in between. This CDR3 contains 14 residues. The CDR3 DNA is TGTGCCAGCACCCTAATGGGAGATAACTATGGCTACACCTTC. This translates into CASTLMGDNYGYTF.

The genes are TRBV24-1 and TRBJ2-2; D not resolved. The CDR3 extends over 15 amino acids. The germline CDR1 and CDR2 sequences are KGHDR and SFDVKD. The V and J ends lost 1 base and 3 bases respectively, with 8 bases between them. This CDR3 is CATSDLRVDTGELFF. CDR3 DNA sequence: TGTGCCACCAGTGATTTACGGGTGGACACCGGGGAGCTGTTTTTT.

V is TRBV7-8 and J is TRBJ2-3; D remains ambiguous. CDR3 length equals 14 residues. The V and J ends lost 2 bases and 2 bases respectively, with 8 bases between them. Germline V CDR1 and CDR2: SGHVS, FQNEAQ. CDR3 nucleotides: TGTGCCAGCAGCTTACAGCGCGCCACAGATACGCAGTATTTT. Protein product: CASSLQRATDTQYF.

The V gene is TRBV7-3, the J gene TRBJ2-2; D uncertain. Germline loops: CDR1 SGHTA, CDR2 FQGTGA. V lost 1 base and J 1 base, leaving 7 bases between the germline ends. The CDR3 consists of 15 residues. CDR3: CASSLKSKNTGELFF. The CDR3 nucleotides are TGTGCCAGCAGCTTAAAGTCCAAGAACACCGGGGAGCTGTTTTTT.

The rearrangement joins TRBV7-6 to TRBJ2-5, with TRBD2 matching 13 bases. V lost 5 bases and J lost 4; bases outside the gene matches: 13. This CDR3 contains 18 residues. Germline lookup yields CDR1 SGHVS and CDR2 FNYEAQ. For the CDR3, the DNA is TGTGCCAGCAGCCACGCGGAAACTAGCGGGGGGGCGAGAGAGACCCAGTACTTC. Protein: CASSHAETSGGARETQYF.

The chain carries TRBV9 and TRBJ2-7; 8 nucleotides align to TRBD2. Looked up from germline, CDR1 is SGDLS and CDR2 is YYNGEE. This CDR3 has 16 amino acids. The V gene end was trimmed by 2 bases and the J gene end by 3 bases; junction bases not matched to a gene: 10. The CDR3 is CASSVGLEFKGYEQYF. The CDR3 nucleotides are TGTGCCAGCAGCGTGGGACTAGAGTTCAAGGGCTACGAGCAGTACTTC.

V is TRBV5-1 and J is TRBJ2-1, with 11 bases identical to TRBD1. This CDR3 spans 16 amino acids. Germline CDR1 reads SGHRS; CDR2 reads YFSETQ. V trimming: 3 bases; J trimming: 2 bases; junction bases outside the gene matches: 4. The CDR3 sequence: CASSYRTGGTYNEQFF. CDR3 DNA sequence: TGCGCCAGCAGCTACCGGACAGGGGGCACCTACAATGAGCAGTTCTTC.

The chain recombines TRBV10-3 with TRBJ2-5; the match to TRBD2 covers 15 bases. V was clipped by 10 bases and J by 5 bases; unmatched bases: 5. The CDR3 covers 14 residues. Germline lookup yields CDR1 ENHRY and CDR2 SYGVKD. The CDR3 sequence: CATKGTSGGETQYF. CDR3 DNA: TGTGCCACCAAAGGGACTAGCGGGGGGGAGACCCAGTACTTC.

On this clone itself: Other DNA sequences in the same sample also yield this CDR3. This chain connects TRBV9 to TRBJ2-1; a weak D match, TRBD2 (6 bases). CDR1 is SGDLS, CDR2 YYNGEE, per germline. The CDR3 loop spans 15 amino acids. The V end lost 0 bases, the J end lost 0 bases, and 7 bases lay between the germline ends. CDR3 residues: CASSVATSSYNEQFF. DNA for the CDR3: TGTGCCAGCAGCGTAGCGACTAGCTCCTACAATGAGCAGTTCTTC. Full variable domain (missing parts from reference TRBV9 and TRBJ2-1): DSGVTQTPKHLITATGQRVTLRCSPRSGDLSVYWYQQSLDQGLQFLIQYYNGEERAKGNILERFSAQQFPDLHSELNLSSLELGDSALYFCASSVATSSYNEQFFGPGTRLTVL.

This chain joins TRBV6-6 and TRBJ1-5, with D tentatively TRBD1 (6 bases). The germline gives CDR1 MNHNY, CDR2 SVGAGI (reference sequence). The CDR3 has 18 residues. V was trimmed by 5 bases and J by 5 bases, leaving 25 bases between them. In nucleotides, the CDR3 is TGTGCCAGCAGTCCCCGGGAGTCAGGGGAGAGGGGCCATCAGCCCCAGCATTTT. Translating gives CASSPRESGERGHQPQHF.

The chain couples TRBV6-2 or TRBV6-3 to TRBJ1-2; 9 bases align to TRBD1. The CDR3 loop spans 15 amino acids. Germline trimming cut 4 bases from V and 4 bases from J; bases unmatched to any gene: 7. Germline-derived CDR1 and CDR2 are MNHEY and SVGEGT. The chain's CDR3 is CASSSRDRVGYGYTF. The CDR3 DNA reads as TGTGCCAGCAGTTCCCGGGACAGGGTAGGCTATGGCTACACCTTC.

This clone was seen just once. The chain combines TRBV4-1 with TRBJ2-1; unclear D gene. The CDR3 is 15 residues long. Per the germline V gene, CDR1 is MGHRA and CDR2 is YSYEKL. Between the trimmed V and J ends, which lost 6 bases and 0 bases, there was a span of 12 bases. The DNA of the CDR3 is TGCGCCAGCAGTGCAAGGGCCAGCTCCTACAATGAGCAGTTCTTC. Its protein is CASSARASSYNEQFF.

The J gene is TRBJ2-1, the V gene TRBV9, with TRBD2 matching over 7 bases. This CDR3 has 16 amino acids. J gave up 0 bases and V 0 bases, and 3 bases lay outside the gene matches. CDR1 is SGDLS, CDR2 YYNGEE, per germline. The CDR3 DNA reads TGTGCCAGCAGCGTAGGAGCGGGGAGCTCCTACAATGAGCAGTTCTTC. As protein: CASSVGAGSSYNEQFF.

CDR3 loop: CASSSTGHNYGYTF. As DNA, the CDR3 is TGTGCCAGCAGCTCGACAGGCCATAACTATGGCTACACCTTC. This chain joins TRBV7-9 and TRBJ1-2; D might be TRBD1 (6 bases). V was cut by 4 bases and J by 1 base, with 10 bases left in between. This CDR3 has 14 residues. Germline lookup yields CDR1 SEHNR and CDR2 FQNEAQ (reference sequence).

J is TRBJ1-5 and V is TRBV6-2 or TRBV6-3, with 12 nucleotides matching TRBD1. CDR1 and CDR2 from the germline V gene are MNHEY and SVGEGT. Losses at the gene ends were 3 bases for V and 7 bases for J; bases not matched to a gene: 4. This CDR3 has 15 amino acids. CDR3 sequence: CASSYGTGGGQPQHF. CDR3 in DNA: TGTGCCAGCAGTTATGGGACAGGGGGCGGGCAGCCCCAGCATTTT.

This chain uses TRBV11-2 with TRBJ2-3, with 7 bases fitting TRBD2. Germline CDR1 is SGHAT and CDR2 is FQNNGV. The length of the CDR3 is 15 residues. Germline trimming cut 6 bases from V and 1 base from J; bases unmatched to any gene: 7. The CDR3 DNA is TGTGCCAGCAGGCCGATTGGGGGGGGCACAGATACGCAGTATTTT. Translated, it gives CASRPIGGGTDTQYF.

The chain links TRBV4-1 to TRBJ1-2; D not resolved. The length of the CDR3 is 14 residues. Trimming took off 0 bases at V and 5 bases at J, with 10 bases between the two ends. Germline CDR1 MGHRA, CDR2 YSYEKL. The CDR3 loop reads CASSQDWLGYGYTF. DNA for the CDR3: TGCGCCAGCAGCCAAGATTGGTTAGGGTATGGCTACACCTTC.

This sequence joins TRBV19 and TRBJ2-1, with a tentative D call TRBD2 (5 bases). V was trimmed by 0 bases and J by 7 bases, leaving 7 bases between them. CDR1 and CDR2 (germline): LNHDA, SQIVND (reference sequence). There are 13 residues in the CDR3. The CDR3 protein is CASSIDAGNEQFF. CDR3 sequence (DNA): TGTGCCAGTAGTATAGATGCGGGTAATGAGCAGTTCTTC.

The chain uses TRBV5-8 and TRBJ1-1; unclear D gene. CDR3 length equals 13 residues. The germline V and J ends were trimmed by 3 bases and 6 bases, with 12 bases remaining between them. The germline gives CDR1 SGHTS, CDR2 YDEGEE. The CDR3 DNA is TGTGCCAGCAGCTACCAATGGGCCGCTGAAGCTTTCTTT. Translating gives CASSYQWAAEAFF.